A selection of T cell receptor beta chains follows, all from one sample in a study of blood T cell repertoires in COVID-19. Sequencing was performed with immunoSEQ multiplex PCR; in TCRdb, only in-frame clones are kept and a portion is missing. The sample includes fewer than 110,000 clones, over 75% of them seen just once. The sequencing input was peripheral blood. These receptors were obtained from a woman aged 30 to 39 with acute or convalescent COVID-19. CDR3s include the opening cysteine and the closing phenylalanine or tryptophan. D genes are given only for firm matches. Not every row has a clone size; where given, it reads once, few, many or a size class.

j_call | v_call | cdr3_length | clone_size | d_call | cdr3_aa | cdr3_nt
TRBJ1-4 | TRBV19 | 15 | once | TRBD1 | CASSIFPDRTIKLFF | TGTGCCAGTAGTATTTTTCCGGACAGGACAATAAAACTGTTTTTT
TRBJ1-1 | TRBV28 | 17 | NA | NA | CASSFKLSASGNTEAFF | TGTGCCAGCAGTTTCAAACTGTCCGCGAGTGGGAACACTGAAGCTTTCTTT
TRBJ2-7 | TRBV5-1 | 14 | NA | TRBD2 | CASSLTGGGYEQYF | TGCGCCAGCAGCCTAACGGGAGGAGGCTACGAGCAGTACTTC
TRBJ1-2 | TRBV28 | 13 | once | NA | CASSLRANYGYTF | TGTGCCAGCAGTTTGCGGGCCAACTATGGCTACACCTTC
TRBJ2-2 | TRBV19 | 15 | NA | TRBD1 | CASKGQGVRTGELFF | TGTGCCAGCAAGGGGCAGGGGGTGAGGACCGGGGAGCTGTTTTTT
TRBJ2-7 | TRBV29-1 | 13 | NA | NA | CSVYSISSYEQYF | TGCAGCGTTTACAGTATCTCCTCCTACGAGCAGTACTTC
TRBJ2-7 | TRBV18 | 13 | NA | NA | CASSPILAGEQYF | TGTGCCAGCTCACCAATTCTGGCCGGGGAGCAGTACTTC
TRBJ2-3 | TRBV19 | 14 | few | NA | CASTAGAAWDTQYF | TGTGCCAGTACGGCGGGGGCTGCTTGGGATACGCAGTATTTT
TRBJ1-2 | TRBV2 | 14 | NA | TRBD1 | CASSELGTGTGYTF | TGTGCCAGCAGTGAACTCGGGACAGGGACTGGCTACACCTTC
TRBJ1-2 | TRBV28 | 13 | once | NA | CASSPLAARGYTF | TGTGCCAGCAGTCCCCTGGCCGCCCGTGGCTACACCTTC
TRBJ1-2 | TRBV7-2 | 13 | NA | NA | CASSPRVGYGYTF | TGTGCCAGCAGCCCCAGGGTGGGCTATGGCTACACCTTC
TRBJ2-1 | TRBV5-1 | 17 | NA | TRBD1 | CASSLGSRDSSVNEQFF | TGCGCCAGCAGCTTGGGGTCCCGGGACAGTTCGGTCAATGAGCAGTTCTTC
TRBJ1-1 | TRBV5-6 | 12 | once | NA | CASSVNTVEAFF | TGTGCCAGCAGCGTTAATACAGTTGAAGCTTTCTTT
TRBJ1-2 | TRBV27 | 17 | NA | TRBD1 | CASSLSTGGAESYGYTF | TGTGCCAGCAGTCTCTCGACAGGGGGTGCTGAGAGCTATGGCTACACCTTC
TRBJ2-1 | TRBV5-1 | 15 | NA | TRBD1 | CASSSTQGAYNEQFF | TGCGCCAGCAGCTCGACACAGGGGGCTTACAATGAGCAGTTCTTC
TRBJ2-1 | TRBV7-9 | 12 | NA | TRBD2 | CASSRLAGEQFF | TGTGCCAGCAGCCGACTAGCCGGTGAGCAGTTCTTC
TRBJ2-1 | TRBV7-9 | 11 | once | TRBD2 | CASSPGGLKFF | TGTGCCAGCAGCCCGGGGGGGCTCAAGTTCTTC
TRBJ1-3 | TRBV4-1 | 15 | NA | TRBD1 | CASGPGQGVGNTIYF | TGCGCCAGCGGGCCAGGACAGGGGGTTGGAAACACCATATATTTT
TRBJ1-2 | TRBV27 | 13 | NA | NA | CASSFGSSYGYTF | TGTGCCAGCAGTTTCGGGAGCAGCTATGGCTACACCTTC
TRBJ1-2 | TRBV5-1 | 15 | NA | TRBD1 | CASSPLGGQVDGYTF | TGCGCCAGCAGCCCCCTTGGGGGACAGGTGGATGGCTACACCTTC
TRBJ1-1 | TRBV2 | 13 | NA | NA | CASSVGGNTEAFF | TGTGCCAGCAGTGTGGGGGGTAACACTGAAGCTTTCTTT
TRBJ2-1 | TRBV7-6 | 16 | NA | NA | CASNPGGGGKYNEQFF | TGTGCCAGCAATCCTGGGGGAGGGGGGAAATACAATGAGCAGTTCTTC
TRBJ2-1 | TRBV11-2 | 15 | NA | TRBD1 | CASSSPTTGYNEQFF | TGTGCCAGCAGCTCGCCTACGACAGGGTACAATGAGCAGTTCTTC
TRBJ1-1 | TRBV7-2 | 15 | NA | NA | CASSLQGAGDTEAFF | TGTGCCAGCAGCTTACAGGGAGCGGGGGACACTGAAGCTTTCTTT